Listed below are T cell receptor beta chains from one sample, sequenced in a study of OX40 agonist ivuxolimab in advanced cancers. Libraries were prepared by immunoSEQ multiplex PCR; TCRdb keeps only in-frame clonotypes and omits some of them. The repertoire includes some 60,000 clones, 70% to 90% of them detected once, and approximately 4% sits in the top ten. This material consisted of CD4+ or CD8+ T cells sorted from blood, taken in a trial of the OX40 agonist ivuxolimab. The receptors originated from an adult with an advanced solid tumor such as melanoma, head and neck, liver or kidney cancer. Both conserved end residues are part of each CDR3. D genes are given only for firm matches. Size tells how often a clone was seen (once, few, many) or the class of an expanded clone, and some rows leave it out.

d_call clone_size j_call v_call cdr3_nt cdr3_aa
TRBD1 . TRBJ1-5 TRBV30 TGTGCCTGGAGCGCCTCACAGGGGACGCCCCAGCATTTT CAWSASQGTPQHF
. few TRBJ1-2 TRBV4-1 TGCGCCAGCAGCCAAGCGGCAGCCTACTATGGCTACACCTTC CASSQAAAYYGYTF
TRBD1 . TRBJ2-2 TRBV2 TGTGCCAGCAGTGCGGACAGGGGGCGCGGGGAGCTGTTTTTT CASSADRGRGELFF
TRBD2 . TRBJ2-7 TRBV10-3 TGTGCCATCAGCGTAGGAGAACGGGGGGGACTCTACGAGCAGTACTTC CAISVGERGGLYEQYF
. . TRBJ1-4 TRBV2 TGTGCCAGCACGTCGGGAGACCGTCACGAAAAACTGTTTTTT CASTSGDRHEKLFF
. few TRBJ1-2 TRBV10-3 TGTGCCATCAGTGGGACAGATGGCTATGGCTACACCTTC CAISGTDGYGYTF
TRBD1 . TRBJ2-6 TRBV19 TGTGCCAGTACCACAGGGGTGGGAGGGGCCAACGTCCTGACTTTC CASTTGVGGANVLTF
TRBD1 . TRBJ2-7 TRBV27 TGTGCCAGCAGCCTAAGGGGGCCCGGGACAGGCCCCTACGAGCAGTACTTC CASSLRGPGTGPYEQYF
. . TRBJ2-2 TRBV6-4 TGCGCCACGCGGGGCACTAGTATGGCCGGGGAGCTGTTTTTT CATRGTSMAGELFF
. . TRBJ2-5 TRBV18 TGTGCCAGCTCACCGCCACGAGAGACCCAGTACTTC CASSPPRETQYF
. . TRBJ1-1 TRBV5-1 TGCGCCAGCAGCTTGGGAGGGCAGAACACTGAAGCTTTCTTT CASSLGGQNTEAFF